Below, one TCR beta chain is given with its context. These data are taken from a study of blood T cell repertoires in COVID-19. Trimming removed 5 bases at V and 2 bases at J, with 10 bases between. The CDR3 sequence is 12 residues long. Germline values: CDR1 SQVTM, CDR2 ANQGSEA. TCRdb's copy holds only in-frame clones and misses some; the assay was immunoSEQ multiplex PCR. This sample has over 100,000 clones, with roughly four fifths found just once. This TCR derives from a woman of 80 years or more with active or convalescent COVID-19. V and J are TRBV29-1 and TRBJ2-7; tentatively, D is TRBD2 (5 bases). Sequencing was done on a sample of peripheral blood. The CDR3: CSVPGSTYEQYF. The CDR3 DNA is TGCAGCGTTCCGGGATCCACCTACGAGCAGTACTTC.